The source of this T cell receptor beta chain is a study of PD-1 blockade in classical Hodgkin lymphoma. To note about this clone: Antigen unknown.

Regarding the study as a whole: Baseline TCR diversity was reportedly lower in newly diagnosed patients than in healthy donors. It was reported as lower still in relapsed/refractory patients. CD4+ but not CD8+ TCR diversity rose significantly by C4D1. Similar baseline diversity was found in complete responders and newly diagnosed patients.

Time point specified: cycle 4 day 1 (C4D1), after 6 weeks of nivolumab. Each patient experienced a relapse that followed autologous stem cell transplantation, and brentuximab vedotin exposure varied. Under best response, outcomes were complete response, partial response or progressive disease. The assay was immunoSEQ multiplex PCR, and TCRdb's table has in-frame clones only and misses some. This repertoire shows tens of thousands of clones, approximately 80% found once; its top ten account for about a fifth. The clonotype was recovered from a human donor with classical Hodgkin lymphoma. The starting material was peripheral blood mononuclear cells (PBMCs), obtained before the fourth cycle of nivolumab.

CDR3 region: CASSPRGPDTGELFF. The CDR3 DNA reads as TGCGCCAGCAGTCCCAGGGGGCCGGATACCGGGGAGCTGTTTTTT. The genes are TRBV5-1 and TRBJ2-2, with TRBD1 matching 8 bases. Per the germline V gene, CDR1 is SGHRS and CDR2 is YFSETQ. The CDR3 is 15 residues long. V lost 5 bases, J lost 5 bases, and 8 bases stayed unmatched. The full variable domain, in which reference TRBV5-1 and TRBJ2-2 provide the parts outside the CDR3, is KAGVTQTPRYLIKTRGQQVTLSCSPISGHRSVSWYQQTPGQGLQFLFEYFSETQRNKGNFPGRFSGRQFSNSRSEMNVSTLELGDSALYLCASSPRGPDTGELFFGEGSRLTVL.